The 23 T cell receptor beta chains reported below all come from one sample, sequenced in a study of naive and memory T cell subsets. TCR cDNA received a 3' ligated oligonucleotide that carried a UMI. Amplification of ligated cDNA took four PCR rounds with SP2 and nested alpha and beta constant primers. MiXCR, applied by TCRdb to the UMI-ligation and nested PCR reads, yields one record per CDR3 protein. The repertoire holds about 25,000 distinct CDR3 sequences, with 5.2% as singletons. The sequenced sample was blood. These receptors came from an adult in good health.

This clonotype appeared many times. The V gene is TRBV29-1, the J gene TRBJ2-5, with D perhaps matching TRBD1 or TRBD2 (5 bases each). V was cut by 6 bases and J by 1 base, with 18 bases left in between. This CDR3 contains 15 residues. CDR1 SQVTM and CDR2 ANQGSEA come from the germline V gene. The DNA of the CDR3 is TGCAGCGTACCCTCCCTGCCAGGGAGCCAAGAGACCCAGTACTTC. Protein: CSVPSLPGSQETQYF.

The chain employs TRBV6-5 and TRBJ2-1; D is ambiguous. Germline loops: CDR1 MNHEY, CDR2 SVGAGI. The CDR3 spans 16 residues. V gave up 0 bases and J gave up 0 bases, with 9 bases separating them. The chain's CDR3 is CASSYSAPSSYNEQFF. In nucleotides, the CDR3 is TGTGCCAGCAGTTACTCTGCGCCGAGCTCCTACAATGAGCAGTTCTTC.

This clonotype was seen many times. The gene calls are TRBV29-1 and TRBJ1-2; 9 positions match TRBD1. Germline-derived CDR1 and CDR2 are SQVTM and ANQGSEA. Trimming cost V 3 bases and J 2 bases; bases outside gene matches: 1. CDR3 length equals 13 residues. DNA of the CDR3: TGCAGCGTTGAGGGGACAGGGAACTATGGCTACACCTTC. Its protein is CSVEGTGNYGYTF.

This clonotype was found many times. This chain links TRBV29-1 with TRBJ1-2; D not certain. This CDR3 is 11 amino acids long. V was cut by 5 bases and J by 5 bases, with 9 bases left in between. Germline assignment: CDR1 SQVTM and CDR2 ANQGSEA. The CDR3 DNA sequence: TGCAGCGTTTTAAGAGATTATGGCTACACCTTC. This codes for CSVLRDYGYTF.

Remarks on this clonotype: The junction differs from germline at one of its ends, possibly a read error. The chain couples TRBV29-1 to TRBJ1-2; D unresolved. CDR1 and CDR2 (germline): SQVTM, ANQGSEA. This CDR3 is built from 13 residues. CDR3 sequence (DNA): TGCAGCGCCACCTGGGAACGCCGCTATGGCGACACCTTC. It is translated as CSATWERRYGDTF.

This clonotype has ten or more counts. This chain connects TRBV5-1 to TRBJ2-7; no reliable D call. Trimming left V 4 bases short and J 2 bases short, with 13 bases between. CDR3 size: 14 residues. Germline loops: CDR1 SGHRS, CDR2 YFSETQ. The CDR3 is CASSPGHSAYEQYF. CDR3 sequence (DNA): TGCGCCAGCAGCCCGGGCCACTCCGCCTACGAGCAGTACTTC.

In its sample, this clonotype was seen a few times. This rearrangement joins TRBV20-1 to TRBJ2-5; 8 bases align to TRBD2. There are 15 residues in the CDR3. The germline V gene encodes CDR1 DFQATT and CDR2 SNEGSKA (reference sequence). Germline trimming cut 6 bases from V and 4 bases from J; bases unmatched to any gene: 13. CDR3 sequence (DNA): TGCAGTGCCGCACTGGTAGCGGGATCCGGAGAGACCCAGTACTTC. Protein sequence: CSAALVAGSGETQYF.

This clonotype is medium-sized (0.01 to 0.1%) within its sample. The chain carries TRBV7-2 and TRBJ2-5; 7 bases fit TRBD2. The CDR3 has 17 amino acids. With 4 bases clipped from V and 4 bases from J, the junction kept 15 bases outside the gene matches. The germline gives CDR1 SGHTA, CDR2 FQGNSA. The CDR3: CASSSPGAGRVGETQYF. The CDR3, as DNA: TGTGCCAGCAGCTCCCCCGGGGCAGGGAGGGTTGGAGAGACCCAGTACTTC.

About this clonotype itself: This sequence may be a read error, since a much larger clone differs from it by one base. This chain uses TRBV28 with TRBJ1-6; D not certain. CDR1 and CDR2 (germline): MDHEN, SYDVKM. Deletions cut 5 bases from V and 9 bases from J, with 17 bases between. The length of the CDR3 is 15 residues. Here the CDR3 reads CASSPQTLRGSPLHF. The CDR3 DNA reads TGTGCCAGCAGTCCCCAGACTCTCCGGGGTTCACCCCTCCACTTT.

This clonotype has at least ten counts. This sequence joins TRBV9 and TRBJ1-2, with 7 bases lining up with TRBD1. The CDR3 extends over 13 amino acids. Germline CDR1 and CDR2: SGDLS and YYNGEE. Trimming at V came to 2 bases and at J to 4 bases, leaving 2 bases not matched to a gene. In nucleotides, the CDR3 is TGTGCCAGCAGCGTGGGACAGCGCTATGGCTACACCTTC. It specifies CASSVGQRYGYTF.

This clonotype was picked up many times. The genes are TRBV28 and TRBJ2-3; maybe TRBD2 (6 bases). CDR3 length: 15 amino acids. The germline CDR1 and CDR2 sequences are MDHEN and SYDVKM. The ends were cut back, 5 bases at V and 2 bases at J, with 14 bases in the middle. For the CDR3, the DNA is TGTGCCAGCAGTGTAGGCTGGGGGGACACAGATACGCAGTATTTT. This translates into CASSVGWGDTDTQYF.

This clonotype was seen ten or more times. This chain connects TRBV28 to TRBJ2-3, with 13 bases that match TRBD2. There are 20 residues in the CDR3. CDR1 MDHEN and CDR2 SYDVKM come from the germline V gene. V was clipped by 2 bases and J by 3 bases; unmatched bases: 14. The CDR3 spells CASSLIHPGLAGVVTDTQYF. In nucleotides, the CDR3 is TGTGCCAGCAGTTTAATACACCCAGGACTAGCGGGAGTGGTGACAGATACGCAGTATTTT.

Many counts were recorded for this clonotype. The J gene is TRBJ1-1, the V gene TRBV9, with 7 bases fitting TRBD1. Germline-derived CDR1 and CDR2 are SGDLS and YYNGEE. Trimming cost V 1 base and J 4 bases; bases outside gene matches: 4. This CDR3 spans 14 amino acids. CDR3 sequence: CASSVQGVGTEAFF. The CDR3 DNA sequence: TGTGCCAGCAGCGTACAGGGGGTAGGCACTGAAGCTTTCTTT.

This clonotype was seen at least ten times. This rearrangement joins TRBV18 to TRBJ2-1; tentative D call: TRBD2 (5 bases). Germline V CDR1 and CDR2: KGHSH, LQKENI. Trimming left V 2 bases short and J 4 bases short, with 15 bases between. This CDR3 contains 16 residues. This CDR3 is CASSPSLSARYNEQFF. CDR3 coding DNA: TGTGCCAGCTCACCATCCCTTAGCGCCCGGTACAATGAGCAGTTCTTC.

This clonotype appeared a few times. The rearrangement uses TRBV6-6 and TRBJ2-7; no clear D. The germline V gene has CDR1 MNHNY and CDR2 SVGAGI (reference sequence). This CDR3 spans 16 amino acids. The germline V and J ends were trimmed by 1 base and 3 bases, with 16 bases remaining between them. CDR3 residues: CASSYYGSNSNYEQYF. DNA for the CDR3: TGTGCCAGCAGTTACTACGGGTCCAACTCTAACTACGAGCAGTACTTC.

This clonotype was recorded many times. This sequence joins TRBV6-5 and TRBJ2-3; possibly TRBD1 for D (6 bases). Germline CDR1 and CDR2: MNHEY and SVGAGI. The CDR3 loop spans 14 amino acids. V was pared by 7 bases and J by 2 bases, with 13 bases between. CDR3 in amino acids: CASTRDTNTDTQYF. CDR3 coding DNA: TGTGCCAGCACCAGGGACACCAACACAGATACGCAGTATTTT.

At least ten counts were recorded for this clonotype. The CDR3 spells CATHSSGSSYEQYF. The CDR3 region has the DNA TGTGCCACCCACAGTAGCGGATCCTCCTACGAGCAGTACTTC. This rearrangement joins TRBV10-3 to TRBJ2-7, with D possibly being TRBD2 (6 bases). Germline V gives CDR1 ENHRY, CDR2 SYGVKD. The CDR3 sequence is 14 residues long. V was clipped by 10 bases and J by 0 bases, with 16 bases between them.

On this clonotype: A much more abundant neighbour one base away suggests this may be a read error. The CDR3 coding sequence is TGCAGCGTGGGGGGTAGGACAGCATTTTCTAACGAGCAGTACTTC. Translating gives CSVGGRTAFSNEQYF. The J gene is TRBJ2-7, the V gene TRBV29-1; TRBD1 or TRBD2 may be the D gene (6 bases each). The CDR3 is made up of 15 amino acids. Germline CDR1 is SQVTM and CDR2 is ANQGSEA. V lost 6 bases and J 5 bases, leaving 23 bases between the germline ends.

This clonotype is labeled as medium-sized. This chain connects TRBV12-3 or TRBV12-4 to TRBJ2-7; possibly TRBD1 for D (5 bases). The CDR3 runs 14 residues. Deletions cut 3 bases from V and 2 bases from J, with 11 bases between. In nucleotides, the CDR3 is TGTGCCAGCAGTTTTAAGGGGCGCCCCTACGAGCAGTACTTC. Amino acids: CASSFKGRPYEQYF.

V usage is TRBV30 and J usage is TRBJ1-5; the match to TRBD1 covers 7 bases. The V gene's germline CDR1 is GTSNPN and CDR2 SVGIG (reference sequence). The CDR3 extends over 17 amino acids. J gave up 1 base and V 1 base, and 10 bases lay outside the gene matches. CDR3 DNA: TGTGCCTGGAGTGCCCTAGACAGGGTAGTGAGCAATCAGCCCCAGCATTTT. Amino acid sequence: CAWSALDRVVSNQPQHF.

The chain has TRBV6-2 or TRBV6-3 and TRBJ2-3, with D unclear. V lost 6 bases to trimming and J lost 2 bases, with 12 bases between them. CDR1 and CDR2 from the germline V gene are MNHEY and SVGEGT. The CDR3 covers 14 residues. In DNA, the CDR3 is TGTGCCAGCAGCTCAACCTCAGACACAGATACGCAGTATTTT. It encodes CASSSTSDTDTQYF.

This clonotype was counted at least ten times. The genes are TRBV10-3 and TRBJ1-1; D call uncertain. This CDR3 comprises 15 residues. Trimming pared 0 bases from V and 6 bases from J, leaving 14 bases between. Germline V CDR1 and CDR2: ENHRY, SYGVKD. The CDR3 nucleotides are TGTGCCATCAGTGAGTCAGGAGGGCGATCGGCTGAAGCTTTCTTT. This sequence encodes CAISESGGRSAEAFF.

This clonotype was counted only a few times. The chain's CDR3 is CASTADRAGTDTQYF. The CDR3 region has the DNA TGCGCCAGCACCGCGGACAGGGCGGGCACAGATACGCAGTATTTT. The chain links TRBV10-2 to TRBJ2-3; 8 bases are shared with TRBD1. Germline V gene data show CDR1 as WSHSY and CDR2 as SAAADI. The V and J ends lost 7 bases and 1 base, in that order; junction bases with no gene match: 7. The CDR3 has 15 amino acids.